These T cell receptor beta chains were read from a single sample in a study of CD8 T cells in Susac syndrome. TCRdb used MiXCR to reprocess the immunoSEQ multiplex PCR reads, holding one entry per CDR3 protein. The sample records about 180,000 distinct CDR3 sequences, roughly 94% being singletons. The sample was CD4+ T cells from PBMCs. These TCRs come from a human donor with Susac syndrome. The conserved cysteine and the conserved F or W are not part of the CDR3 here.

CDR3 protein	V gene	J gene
ASTHRDRVKETQY	TRBV5-1	TRBJ2-5
ASSLATATNEKLF	TRBV28	TRBJ1-4
ASSWGASGGNEQF	TRBV5-4	TRBJ2-1
ASSQGALGQPTSSRYEQY	TRBV3-1	TRBJ2-7
SAQDSRNYGYT	TRBV20-1	TRBJ1-2
ASTRGATETQY	TRBV2	TRBJ2-5
SARGPGQAPRNEQF	TRBV20-1	TRBJ2-1
ASSRTVTGELF	TRBV27	TRBJ2-2
ASSFAFQASLSYEQY	TRBV5-4	TRBJ2-7
ASSLQGGGNTEAF	TRBV5-1	TRBJ1-1
SARREGATDTQY	TRBV20-1	TRBJ2-3
SASTSSGGLKF	TRBV20-1	TRBJ2-1
SAREADRGRETQY	TRBV20-1	TRBJ2-5
ASSRLITGELF	TRBV2	TRBJ2-2
ASSSDRETQY	TRBV11-2	TRBJ2-5
ASSLGVTGLRTDTQY	TRBV7-2	TRBJ2-3
SVAGTGPTDTQY	TRBV29-1	TRBJ2-3
ASSRQDRADSYEQY	TRBV4-3	TRBJ2-7
AISSKQGSGELF	TRBV10-3	TRBJ2-2
ASSPSGGTGELF	TRBV7-9	TRBJ2-2